Each of the 5 T cell receptor beta chains below was sequenced from the same sample in a study of T cells in narcolepsy. Assay used: immunoSEQ multiplex PCR; TCRdb lists only in-frame clones, some missing. The profile shows 15,000 or so clones, approximately 77% of them singletons. Sequenced: CD45RA- memory CD8+ T cells from PBMCs. Source of these receptors: a human donor with narcolepsy.

This chain uses TRBV5-4 with TRBJ2-2; possible D gene TRBD1, 5 bases. V was trimmed by 2 bases and J by 1 base, leaving 6 bases between them. The CDR3 loop spans 14 amino acids. Germline values: CDR1 SGHNT, CDR2 YYREEE (reference sequence). CDR3 sequence reads: CASSFGQNTGELFF. The CDR3 DNA reads as TGTGCCAGCAGCTTTGGACAGAACACCGGGGAGCTGTTTTTT.

This rearrangement joins TRBV7-3 to TRBJ1-4; D ambiguous. In germline, CDR1 is SGHTA, CDR2 FQGTGA. Trimming cost V 5 bases and J 8 bases, with 12 bases left between them. CDR3 length: 13 residues. For the CDR3, the DNA is TGTGCCAGCAGCCTCCGACCCGGAGAAAAACTGTTTTTT. Translating gives CASSLRPGEKLFF.

The chain uses TRBV10-2 and TRBJ2-7; 8 bases map to TRBD2. Germline trimming cut 0 bases from V and 7 bases from J; bases unmatched to any gene: 8. CDR3 size: 15 residues. The germline V gene has CDR1 WSHSY and CDR2 SAAADI. CDR3: CASSESRAGAWEQYF. In nucleotides, the CDR3 is TGCGCCAGCAGTGAGTCGAGAGCGGGGGCTTGGGAGCAGTACTTC.

The count of this clone is one. The chain joins TRBV16 to TRBJ1-5; D gene unclear. Trimming took off 2 bases at V and 5 bases at J, with 13 bases between the two ends. This CDR3 is 15 amino acids long. The germline CDR1 and CDR2 sequences are KGHSY and FQNENV. The CDR3 here is CASSQTGGSHQPQHF. Here the CDR3 DNA reads TGTGCCAGCAGCCAAACCGGAGGCAGCCATCAGCCCCAGCATTTT.

The chain carries TRBV25-1 and TRBJ2-1; D not certain. CDR1 and CDR2 from the germline V gene are MGHDK and SYGVNS. V was clipped by 6 bases and J by 1 base, with 7 bases between them. The CDR3 length is 13 residues. CDR3 in DNA: TGTGCCAGCAGGGACGGATCCTACAATGAGCAGTTCTTC. Protein product: CASRDGSYNEQFF.